Listed here are 26 T cell receptor beta chains from one sample, sequenced in a study of cytomegalovirus exposure and HLA in healthy donors. Amplification used 60 Vbeta primers and 13 Jbeta primers. Assay used: immunoSEQ multiplex PCR; TCRdb lists only in-frame clones, some missing. The profile shows about 130,000 clones, around 78% of them singletons. The sequenced sample was PBMCs. Receptors originate from a woman aged 50 to 60 in good health and CMV-seronegative.

The rearrangement uses TRBV4-2 and TRBJ2-1; tentative D call: TRBD2 (6 bases). The CDR3 loop spans 15 amino acids. The V gene's germline CDR1 is LGHNA and CDR2 YNFKEQ. Trimming stripped 0 bases from V and 1 base from J, with 7 bases between. CDR3 loop: CASSQDGGSYNEQFF. The CDR3 DNA is TGTGCCAGCAGCCAAGACGGGGGATCCTACAATGAGCAGTTCTTC.

This sequence joins TRBV29-1 and TRBJ1-5, with 10 nucleotides matching TRBD1. The V gene end was trimmed by 6 bases and the J gene end by 4 bases; junction bases not matched to a gene: 6. The CDR3 spans 14 residues. Germline V gene data show CDR1 as SQVTM and CDR2 as ANQGSEA. The CDR3 coding sequence is TGCAGCGTCAGCGGGACAGGGGTAAATCAGCCCCAGCATTTT. It encodes CSVSGTGVNQPQHF.

This clone was seen a few times. V and J are TRBV7-8 and TRBJ2-6, with 10 bases identical to TRBD1. Looked up from germline, CDR1 is SGHVS and CDR2 is FQNEAQ. V lost 4 bases to trimming and J lost 1 base; unmatched junction nucleotides: 7. The CDR3 has 18 residues. CDR3 sequence reads: CASSSHRDRGSGANVLTF. The CDR3 nucleotides read TGTGCCAGCAGCTCCCACCGGGACAGGGGATCTGGGGCCAACGTCCTGACTTTC.

The chain is built from TRBV7-2 and TRBJ1-1; D gene unclear. Germline-derived CDR1 and CDR2 are SGHTA and FQGNSA. The germline V and J ends were trimmed by 7 bases and 0 bases, with 9 bases remaining between them. This CDR3 spans 13 amino acids. Here the CDR3 DNA reads TGTGCCAGCAATTATCAGGTGAACACTGAAGCTTTCTTT. Its protein product is CASNYQVNTEAFF.

The V gene is TRBV7-8, the J gene TRBJ2-2; the D is unclear. CDR1 and CDR2 (germline): SGHVS, FQNEAQ. V shed 5 bases and J shed 4 bases, with 11 bases lying between them. The CDR3 has 14 residues. The DNA of the CDR3 is TGTGCCAGCAGCCAATGGTCGCGCACCGGGGAGCTGTTTTTT. It translates to CASSQWSRTGELFF.

This clone was picked up a small number of times. The gene calls are TRBV5-1 and TRBJ2-4; D might be TRBD1 (6 bases). This CDR3 region has 15 residues. Germline V gene sequence: CDR1 SGHRS, CDR2 YFSETQ. The V gene lost 0 bases and the J gene lost 5 bases, with 12 bases spanning the gap. In DNA, the CDR3 is TGCGCCAGCAGCTTGGGTCGACCAGGGGAAAACATTCAGTACTTC. This translates into CASSLGRPGENIQYF.

The chain has TRBV5-6 and TRBJ1-5; D ambiguous. The CDR3 covers 16 residues. V was shortened by 0 bases and J by 0 bases, with 10 bases between the two germline ends. Germline loops: CDR1 SGHDT, CDR2 YYEEEE. CDR3 loop: CASSLDGSFSNQPQHF. In nucleotides, the CDR3 is TGTGCCAGCAGCTTGGATGGGAGTTTTAGCAATCAGCCCCAGCATTTT.

The genes are TRBV5-1 and TRBJ1-1, with 8 positions matching TRBD1. V was clipped by 4 bases and J by 5 bases; unmatched bases: 7. This CDR3 comprises 14 residues. Germline CDR1 and CDR2: SGHRS and YFSETQ. The CDR3, as DNA: TGCGCCAGCAGCGAAACAGGGGGTGATACTGAAGCTTTCTTT. Translated, it gives CASSETGGDTEAFF.

This clone was observed a handful of times. The chain links TRBV7-2 to TRBJ2-7; 10 nucleotides match TRBD2. This CDR3 has 16 amino acids. CDR1 and CDR2 (germline): SGHTA, FQGNSA. With 1 base clipped from V and 2 bases from J, the junction kept 5 bases outside the gene matches. CDR3 region: CASSLVPSGGTYEQYF. CDR3 sequence (DNA): TGTGCCAGCAGCTTAGTTCCTAGCGGGGGCACCTACGAGCAGTACTTC.

This clone has a single count. The genes are TRBV30 and TRBJ1-5; 9 bases are a match to TRBD1. The J call is in doubt because the DNA end fits TRBJ2-3 better. This CDR3 spans 16 amino acids. Per germline, CDR1 GTSNPN and CDR2 SVGIG (reference sequence). The CDR3 reads CAWSVLGTGPFSAQYF. As DNA, the CDR3 is TGTGCCTGGAGTGTACTGGGGACAGGGCCGTTCTCGGCCCAGTATTTT.

The J gene is TRBJ2-5, the V gene TRBV6-5; 9 bases are a match to TRBD1. With V trimmed by 5 bases and J by 2 bases, 6 bases remained unmatched. This CDR3 is 15 amino acids long. CDR1 is MNHEY and CDR2 is SVGAGI in the germline V gene. This chain's CDR3 is CASSQGQGTQETQYF. DNA of the CDR3: TGTGCCAGCAGTCAAGGACAGGGGACACAAGAGACCCAGTACTTC.

CDR3 amino acids: CASAGQRGSYEQYF. The CDR3 coding sequence is TGTGCCAGCGCGGGGCAGCGGGGGTCCTACGAGCAGTACTTC. This sequence joins TRBV6-5 and TRBJ2-7, with 8 positions matching TRBD2. V lost 8 bases, J lost 1 base, and 7 bases stayed unmatched. Germline V CDR1 and CDR2: MNHEY, SVGAGI. The CDR3 sequence is 14 residues long.

The V gene is TRBV5-1, the J gene TRBJ2-5; maybe TRBD2 (6 bases). There are 13 residues in the CDR3. Germline values: CDR1 SGHRS, CDR2 YFSETQ. The ends were cut back, 4 bases at V and 0 bases at J, with 7 bases in the middle. The CDR3 DNA follows: TGCGCCAGCAGCCGGGGGTACCAAGAGACCCAGTACTTC. Its translation is CASSRGYQETQYF.

The chain is built from TRBV2 and TRBJ2-3; TRBD2 matches 7 bases. J was trimmed by 2 bases and V by 8 bases; bases with no gene match: 7. Germline-derived CDR1 and CDR2 are SNHLY and FYNNEI. The CDR3 length is 14 residues. The CDR3 loop is CASQGGAATDTQYF. CDR3 DNA sequence: TGTGCCAGCCAGGGAGGGGCCGCCACAGATACGCAGTATTTT.

The rearrangement uses TRBV18 and TRBJ1-5; tentatively, D is TRBD1 (5 bases). The V gene's germline CDR1 is KGHSH and CDR2 LQKENI. V was shortened by 1 base and J by 7 bases, with 17 bases between the two germline ends. The CDR3 has 16 amino acids. CDR3 region: CASSPLGRTSSQPQHF. The DNA of the CDR3 is TGTGCCAGCTCACCACTCGGTCGGACATCTTCCCAGCCCCAGCATTTT.

V gene TRBV27 combines with J gene TRBJ1-5; 8 nucleotides agree with TRBD1. CDR1 and CDR2 from the germline V gene are MNHEY and SMNVEV (reference sequence). There are 16 residues in the CDR3. J gave up 3 bases and V 3 bases, and 7 bases lay outside the gene matches. CDR3 DNA sequence: TGTGCCAGCAGTTTTTATGGACAGGGCCACAATCAGCCCCAGCATTTT. Translation: CASSFYGQGHNQPQHF.

This clone was observed once. The chain joins TRBV6-5 to TRBJ1-2, with D maybe TRBD1 (6 bases). From germline, CDR1 is MNHEY and CDR2 SVGAGI. V lost 6 bases to trimming and J lost 6 bases, with 11 bases between them. This CDR3 is built from 12 residues. The CDR3 is CASSQGFDGYTF. In DNA, the CDR3 is TGTGCCAGCAGCCAGGGGTTCGATGGCTACACCTTC.

The chain recombines TRBV5-4 with TRBJ1-2; TRBD1 aligns across 9 bases. This CDR3 has 14 amino acids. Trimming removed 4 bases from V and 8 bases from J; junction bases left unmatched: 9. Germline values: CDR1 SGHNT, CDR2 YYREEE (reference sequence). The DNA for the CDR3 is TGTGCCAGCAGCATAAAGGGACAGGGAGGGGGCTACACCTTC. Encoded protein: CASSIKGQGGGYTF. The whole variable domain, remainder taken from reference TRBV5-4 and TRBJ1-2, is ETGVTQSPTHLIKTRGQQVTLRCSSQSGHNTVSWYQQALGQGPQFIFQYYREEENGRGNFPPRFSGLQFPNYSSELNVNALELDDSALYLCASSIKGQGGGYTFGSGTRLTVV.

The rearrangement links TRBV5-1 to TRBJ1-1; 9 bases are a match to TRBD1. The CDR3 covers 14 residues. Germline assignment: CDR1 SGHRS and CDR2 YFSETQ. After removal of 7 bases from V and 5 bases from J, the junction contained 9 bases not matched to a gene. In nucleotides, the CDR3 is TGCGCCAGCGGAGTACAGGGGGCAGTAACTGAAGCTTTCTTT. This gives the protein CASGVQGAVTEAFF. Filled out from reference TRBV5-1 and TRBJ1-1, the complete variable domain reads KAGVTQTPRYLIKTRGQQVTLSCSPISGHRSVSWYQQTPGQGLQFLFEYFSETQRNKGNFPGRFSGRQFSNSRSEMNVSTLELGDSALYLCASGVQGAVTEAFFGQGTRLTVV.

The genes are TRBV5-4 and TRBJ1-2; the match to TRBD1 covers 9 bases. V gave up 1 base and J gave up 7 bases; unmatched junction bases: 5. Germline CDR1 and CDR2: SGHNT and YYREEE (reference sequence). The CDR3 is 14 amino acids. The CDR3 region is CASSLTRDRAGYTF. The CDR3 DNA sequence: TGTGCCAGCAGCTTGACCCGGGACAGGGCTGGCTACACCTTC.

V is TRBV5-1 and J is TRBJ2-7; maybe TRBD2 (5 bases). CDR3 length: 15 amino acids. Trimming took 0 bases from V and 3 from J, leaving 13 bases between them. The germline CDR1 and CDR2 sequences are SGHRS and YFSETQ. For the CDR3, the DNA is TGCGCCAGCAGCTTGGCCGGCCCGGGGAGCTACGAGCAGTACTTC. Amino acid sequence: CASSLAGPGSYEQYF.

Here the CDR3 reads CASSVAWAGVDNEQFF. Here the CDR3 DNA reads TGTGCCAGCAGCGTAGCTTGGGCGGGAGTAGATAATGAGCAGTTCTTC. The rearrangement uses TRBV9 and TRBJ2-1, with TRBD2 identical over 7 bases. Trimming removed 0 bases from V and 7 bases from J; junction bases left unmatched: 10. The CDR3 loop spans 16 amino acids. The V gene's germline CDR1 is SGDLS and CDR2 YYNGEE.

V is TRBV27 and J is TRBJ2-7; 7 positions match TRBD1. The CDR3 is 16 residues long. CDR1 and CDR2 from the germline V gene are MNHEY and SMNVEV (reference sequence). V trimming: 3 bases; J trimming: 1 base; junction bases outside the gene matches: 9. The CDR3 here is CASSFWGTERSYEQYF. The DNA for the CDR3 is TGTGCCAGCAGTTTTTGGGGGACAGAACGGTCCTACGAGCAGTACTTC.

V is TRBV7-3 and J is TRBJ2-1; maybe TRBD2 (6 bases). Trimming took off 5 bases at V and 10 bases at J, with 12 bases between the two ends. The CDR3 is made up of 12 amino acids. The germline V gene has CDR1 SGHTA and CDR2 FQGTGA. CDR3 sequence reads: CASSAGTEEQFF. The CDR3 DNA is TGTGCCAGCAGCGCCGGGACTGAAGAGCAGTTCTTC.

The chain recombines TRBV27 with TRBJ2-3; TRBD2 matches at 14 bases. Trimming took 3 bases from V and 6 from J; bases not matched to a gene: 2. The CDR3 consists of 15 residues. Germline V gene data show CDR1 as MNHEY and CDR2 as SMNVEV (reference sequence). CDR3: CASSLGLAGDDTQYF. The CDR3 DNA sequence: TGTGCCAGCAGTTTGGGACTAGCGGGAGACGATACGCAGTATTTT.

The chain uses TRBV30 and TRBJ1-2; 8 nucleotides align to TRBD1. This CDR3 has 13 residues. The junction had 6 bases not matched to a gene; V was cut back by 2 bases and J by 7 bases. The germline CDR1 and CDR2 sequences are GTSNPN and SVGIG (reference sequence). The CDR3 region is CAWSRDRRAGYTF. CDR3 DNA: TGTGCCTGGAGTAGGGACAGGCGGGCTGGCTACACCTTC.